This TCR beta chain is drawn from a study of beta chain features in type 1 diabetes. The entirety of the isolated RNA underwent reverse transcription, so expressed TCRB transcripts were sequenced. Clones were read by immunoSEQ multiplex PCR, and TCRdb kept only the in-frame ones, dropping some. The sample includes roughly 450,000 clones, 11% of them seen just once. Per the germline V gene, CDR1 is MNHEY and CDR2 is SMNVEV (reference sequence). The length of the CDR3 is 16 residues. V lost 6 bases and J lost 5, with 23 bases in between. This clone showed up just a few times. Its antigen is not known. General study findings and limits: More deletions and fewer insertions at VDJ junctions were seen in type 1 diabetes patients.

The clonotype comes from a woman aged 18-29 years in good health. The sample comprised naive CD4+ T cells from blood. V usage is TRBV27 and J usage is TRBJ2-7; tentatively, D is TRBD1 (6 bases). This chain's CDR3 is CASSYYPGHGVDEQYF. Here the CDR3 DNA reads TGTGCCAGCAGCTACTACCCGGGACACGGGGTCGACGAGCAGTACTTC.